This T cell receptor (beta chain) was profiled in a study of monozygotic twins with cystic fibrosis. Study overall: With roughly 16 PCR cycles, barcoded libraries came from around 2.9 micrograms of fragmented DNA. The study's findings and limits: Monozygotic CF twins shared more identical nucleotide clonotypes than unrelated patients. In 13 of 16 pairs, V gene usage was closest to the co-twin's. Median Simpson clonality of approximately 0.0091 suggested naive T cells predominated.

Trimming took 4 bases from V and 4 from J; bases not matched to a gene: 4. This CDR3 is built from 15 residues. From germline, CDR1 is SGHTA and CDR2 FQGNSA. Generated by immunoSEQ multiplex PCR, the TCRdb table keeps only in-frame clones and is missing some. Of 20,000 to 30,000 clones in the sample, approximately 90% are singletons; the top ten hold 0.45% to 0.65%. A note on this clone: The antigen remains undetermined.

The genes are TRBV7-2 and TRBJ2-2; 9 bases align to TRBD2. Sequencing was done on a sample of blood. The clonotype comes from a girl aged 2 to 10 with cystic fibrosis. The CDR3 bases are TGTGCCAGCAGCTCGAGCGGGGGGCCCACCGGGGAGCTGTTTTTT. It is translated as CASSSSGGPTGELFF.